Each of the 23 T cell receptor beta chains below was sequenced from the same sample in a study of control samples from healthy donors and cancer patients. Here immunoSEQ multiplex PCR was the method, and the copy in TCRdb shows in-frame clones only, minus some. Of 100,000 to 150,000 clones in the sample, around nine tenths were seen once. The sample comprised blood. The receptor set was obtained from a man between 40 and 49 years old in good health.

This chain uses TRBV5-1 with TRBJ2-2; D uncertain. The CDR3 length is 15 residues. The V gene lost 0 bases and the J gene lost 2 bases, with 8 bases spanning the gap. Germline CDR1 reads SGHRS; CDR2 reads YFSETQ. The CDR3 reads CASSLEGLNTGELFF. The CDR3, as DNA: TGCGCCAGCAGCTTGGAAGGGCTCAACACCGGGGAGCTGTTTTTT.

CDR3 region: CASGSGHLLGGNEQFF. CDR3 coding DNA: TGTGCTAGTGGTTCGGGACACCTATTGGGTGGCAATGAGCAGTTCTTC. This chain uses TRBV12-5 with TRBJ2-1, with D maybe TRBD1 (6 bases). Looked up from germline, CDR1 is LGHNT and CDR2 is FRNRAP. V was pared by 4 bases and J by 6 bases, with 19 bases between. The CDR3 consists of 16 residues.

The rearrangement links TRBV4-1 to TRBJ1-4; 9 bases line up with TRBD1. V shed 4 bases, J shed 8 bases, and the junction held 5 bases outside the gene matches. The CDR3 covers 14 residues. Germline V gives CDR1 MGHRA, CDR2 YSYEKL. CDR3 in amino acids: CASSPGTGREKLFF. The CDR3, as DNA: TGCGCCAGCAGCCCGGGGACAGGGAGGGAAAAACTGTTTTTT.

The genes are TRBV14 and TRBJ1-2; D may be TRBD1 (5 bases). Germline-derived CDR1 and CDR2 are SGHDN and FVKESK. This CDR3 is 16 amino acids long. The germline V and J ends were trimmed by 1 base and 5 bases, with 17 bases remaining between them. The CDR3 loop reads CASSQGAEGMWYGYTF. The CDR3, as DNA: TGTGCCAGCAGCCAAGGGGCTGAGGGGATGTGGTATGGCTACACCTTC.

The table lists this clone with a few counts. The chain employs TRBV7-2 and TRBJ2-3, with TRBD2 matching over 12 bases. The CDR3 runs 19 residues. Germline lookup yields CDR1 SGHTA and CDR2 FQGNSA. The V and J ends lost 0 bases and 3 bases, in that order; junction bases with no gene match: 10. The DNA for the CDR3 is TGTGCCAGCAGCTTAGCGCGGCTAGCGGGGGGGCCAAGAACAGATACGCAGTATTTT. Translation gives CASSLARLAGGPRTDTQYF.

The V call is TRBV21-1, the J call TRBJ2-3; the table calls TRBD2, which could not be checked here. TRBV21-1 is listed as a pseudogene. There are 17 residues in the CDR3. DNA of the CDR3: TGTGCCAGCAGCGACCATCTAGCGGGGCAGCCCACAGATACGCAGTATTTT. Translating it yields CASSDHLAGQPTDTQYF.

This chain connects TRBV10-3 to TRBJ1-2; no reliable D call. Trimming removed 6 bases from V and 6 bases from J, with 14 bases in between. This CDR3 is 13 amino acids long. Per germline, CDR1 ENHRY and CDR2 SYGVKD. The CDR3 DNA follows: TGTGCCATCAGGGCCGGGGATTACGATGGCTACACCTTC. It codes for CAIRAGDYDGYTF.

The chain carries TRBV5-1 and TRBJ2-1; no definite D call. From germline, CDR1 is SGHRS and CDR2 YFSETQ. There are 14 residues in the CDR3. V lost 0 bases, J lost 1 base, and 5 bases lay in between. CDR3 in amino acids: CASSLAVSYNEQFF. The CDR3 bases are TGCGCCAGCAGCTTGGCGGTGTCCTACAATGAGCAGTTCTTC.

This sequence joins TRBV2 and TRBJ2-3; D is undetermined. Trimming shortened V by 6 bases and J by 1 base, and 11 bases separated the two germline ends. CDR3 length: 14 residues. Germline lookup yields CDR1 SNHLY and CDR2 FYNNEI. The CDR3 bases are TGTGCCAGCAGCCCCGAAAGACGCACAGATACGCAGTATTTT. It is translated as CASSPERRTDTQYF.

The chain carries TRBV18 and TRBJ2-5; no clear D gene. The CDR3 runs 13 residues. Deletions cut 1 base from V and 5 bases from J, with 8 bases between. Germline values: CDR1 KGHSH, CDR2 LQKENI. CDR3 residues: CASSPRPSETQYF. As DNA, the CDR3 is TGTGCCAGCTCACCACGGCCGTCGGAGACCCAGTACTTC.

V is TRBV13 and J is TRBJ2-1; D remains unclear. V dropped 0 bases and J dropped 11 bases, with 11 bases sitting between them. This CDR3 has 13 residues. Germline CDR1 PRHDT, CDR2 FYEKMQ (reference sequence). DNA for the CDR3: TGTGCCAGCAGCTTAGGCCCTGCCACTCAGCAGTTCTTC. It encodes CASSLGPATQQFF. Combining the CDR3 with reference TRBV13 and TRBJ2-1 gives the whole variable domain AAGVIQSPRHLIKEKRETATLKCYPIPRHDTVYWYQQGPGQDPQFLISFYEKMQSDKGSIPDRFSAQQFSDYHSELNMSSLELGDSALYFCASSLGPATQQFFGPGTRLTVL.

The rearrangement links TRBV9 to TRBJ1-3, with D unclear. CDR3 length: 13 residues. The V end was cut by 3 bases, the J end by 0 bases, with 4 bases between. Germline loops: CDR1 SGDLS, CDR2 YYNGEE. CDR3 bases: TGTGCCAGCAGCGCCTTCTCTGGAAACACCATATATTTT. Translation gives CASSAFSGNTIYF.

This chain links TRBV4-3 with TRBJ2-3, with a possible D match to TRBD2 (7 bases). V was shortened by 4 bases and J by 5 bases, with 19 bases between the two germline ends. The CDR3 is made up of 16 amino acids. From germline, CDR1 is LGHNA and CDR2 YSLEER. CDR3 amino acids: CASSLGGGGALDTQYF. The CDR3 nucleotides read TGCGCCAGCAGCCTCGGTGGTGGGGGGGCCCTAGATACGCAGTATTTT.

V usage is TRBV4-3 and J usage is TRBJ2-7; a possible D gene is TRBD2 (6 bases). CDR1 is LGHNA and CDR2 is YSLEER in the germline V gene. The V and J ends lost 4 bases and 6 bases respectively, with 10 bases between them. CDR3 size: 12 residues. The CDR3 region is CASSPGGFEQYF. The CDR3 DNA sequence: TGCGCCAGCAGCCCCGGGGGATTCGAGCAGTACTTC.

The count of this clone is one. CDR3 in amino acids: CAISESTMGGHTEAFF. The DNA of the CDR3 is TGTGCCATCAGTGAGTCGACTATGGGAGGTCACACTGAAGCTTTCTTT. This sequence joins TRBV10-3 and TRBJ1-1; D unclear. CDR1 and CDR2 (germline): ENHRY, SYGVKD. Deletions cut 0 bases from V and 3 bases from J, with 14 bases between. The CDR3 has 16 residues.

The CDR3 DNA sequence: TGCAGCGTTGCAGGGGAAGGTCAGGGCTACACCTTC. Translated: CSVAGEGQGYTF. The rearrangement links TRBV29-1 to TRBJ1-2, with D possibly TRBD1 on 6 matching bases. Germline values: CDR1 SQVTM, CDR2 ANQGSEA. V lost 4 bases and J 8 bases, leaving 14 bases between the germline ends. CDR3 length: 12 amino acids. The whole variable domain, filled in from reference TRBV29-1 and TRBJ1-2, reads SAVISQKPSRDICQRGTSLTIQCQVDSQVTMMFWYRQQPGQSLTLIATANQGSEATYESGFVIDKFPISRPNLTFSTLTVSNMSPEDSSIYLCSVAGEGQGYTFGSGTRLTVV.

A single count supports this clone. For the CDR3, the DNA is TGTGCCAGCAGCTTAGCAGGGATTGCGGTCAATGAGCAGTTCTTC. Its protein is CASSLAGIAVNEQFF. The chain combines TRBV7-2 with TRBJ2-1; the D is unclear. Germline lookup yields CDR1 SGHTA and CDR2 FQGNSA. V lost 0 bases, J lost 6 bases, and 12 bases lay in between. The CDR3 runs 15 residues. Based on the CDR3 plus reference TRBV7-2 and TRBJ2-1, the full variable domain is GAGVSQSPSNKVTEKGKDVELRCDPISGHTALYWYRQSLGQGLEFLIYFQGNSAPDKSGLPSDRFSAERTGGSVSTLTIQRTQQEDSAVYLCASSLAGIAVNEQFFGPGTRLTVL.

This chain joins TRBV29-1 and TRBJ1-2; 7 bases agree with TRBD1. The CDR3 has 16 residues. V lost 1 base and J lost 6; bases outside the gene matches: 14. Germline assignment: CDR1 SQVTM and CDR2 ANQGSEA. Here the CDR3 DNA reads TGCAGCGTTGAAGGGCCCTCGGGACAGCCTCGGAATGGCTACACCTTC. Translation: CSVEGPSGQPRNGYTF.

This clone was observed a few times. The gene calls are TRBV6-2 or TRBV6-3 and TRBJ1-5; D not resolved. The CDR3 is 14 residues long. Germline V lookup: CDR1 MNHEY, CDR2 SVGEGT. V dropped 0 bases and J dropped 6 bases, with 9 bases sitting between them. CDR3 region: CASSYSGGVQPQHF. The DNA of the CDR3 is TGTGCCAGCAGTTACTCAGGCGGGGTTCAGCCCCAGCATTTT.

V and J are TRBV25-1 and TRBJ2-7; TRBD2 might be the D (7 bases). The CDR3 totals 17 residues. Trimming pared 3 bases from V and 0 bases from J, leaving 18 bases between. The germline V gene has CDR1 MGHDK and CDR2 SYGVNS. CDR3 nucleotides: TGTGCCAGCAGTGATGATAGGGCGGGGGCCCTCTCCTACGAGCAGTACTTC. Its translation: CASSDDRAGALSYEQYF.

This clone was picked up one time. This sequence joins TRBV3-1 (or the pseudogene TRBV3-2) and TRBJ1-1, with D possibly TRBD1 on 6 matching bases. Germline V gene lookup returns CDR1 LGHDT and CDR2 YNNKEL (reference sequence). This CDR3 has 14 residues. V gave up 4 bases and J gave up 2 bases, with 11 bases separating them. The CDR3 nucleotides read TGTGCCAGCAGCCCGACAGGCTCAAACACTGAAGCTTTCTTT. Amino acid sequence: CASSPTGSNTEAFF.

There are a few counts of this clone. The chain links TRBV9 to TRBJ1-2, with a tentative D call TRBD1 (6 bases). The V and J ends lost 4 bases and 8 bases respectively, with 18 bases between them. The germline CDR1 and CDR2 sequences are SGDLS and YYNGEE. CDR3 length equals 14 residues. CDR3 protein: CASSPNSGVFGYTF. The CDR3 DNA reads TGTGCCAGCAGCCCAAACTCAGGGGTCTTCGGCTACACCTTC.

This chain joins TRBV9 and TRBJ2-5; D remains unclear. The germline V gene encodes CDR1 SGDLS and CDR2 YYNGEE. The CDR3 runs 14 residues. The V gene lost 0 bases and the J gene lost 3 bases, with 9 bases spanning the gap. CDR3 sequence reads: CASSVGAFEETQYF. In DNA, the CDR3 is TGTGCCAGCAGCGTAGGGGCATTTGAAGAGACCCAGTACTTC.